The 19 T cell receptor beta chains presented below share a single source sample, sequenced in a study of naive and memory T cell subsets (dated by TCRdb to the late 2010s). The study described a robust, sensitive protocol for amplifying, sequencing and analyzing TCRs, using 3' ligation of a UMI-containing oligonucleotide to TCR cDNA. The method was 5' RACE. TCRdb records Illumina MiSeq as the sequencer. The ligated cDNA was amplified by four rounds of PCR, in which nested alpha and beta constant region primers were used together with the SP2 primer. Using fastp trimming at Q25 and MiXCR clonotype assembly, TCRdb reanalyzed the public sequencing data and kept in-frame beta chains. Merged by CDR3 protein, the rows form single entries marked with the most common genes and DNA. The sample has roughly 60,000 distinct CDR3 sequences on record, over 7% of them singletons. The ten largest clones capture almost 10% of the sample.

The receptors stem from a male donor in good health.

This clonotype was counted many times. J is TRBJ2-7 and V is TRBV12-3 or TRBV12-4; tentative D call: TRBD1 (6 bases). The CDR3 is 13 residues long. Trimming cost V 4 bases and J 4 bases, with 11 bases left between them. The CDR3 coding sequence is TGTGCCAGCAGTTACAGGGCAAAGTACGAGCAGTACTTC. It is translated as CASSYRAKYEQYF.

The genes are TRBV7-6 and TRBJ1-4; D remains unclear. The germline CDR1 and CDR2 sequences are SGHVS and FNYEAQ. CDR3 size: 15 residues. The germline V and J ends were trimmed by 5 bases and 2 bases, with 12 bases remaining between them. The CDR3: CASSPRTTTNEKLFF. For the CDR3, the DNA is TGTGCCAGCAGCCCTCGGACTACGACTAATGAAAAACTGTTTTTT.

CDR3 DNA sequence: TGCGCCAGCAGCTACGTTGTAGGGAACACTGAAGCTTTCTTT. It specifies CASSYVVGNTEAFF. The chain joins TRBV5-1 to TRBJ1-1; D gene uncertain. CDR1 and CDR2 (germline): SGHRS, YFSETQ. This CDR3 region has 14 residues. V was trimmed by 3 bases and J by 1 base, leaving 10 bases between them.

Worth noting for this clonotype: Given a much more abundant clone one base away, this may be a read error. J is TRBJ2-1 and V is TRBV6-5; D remains ambiguous. Germline-derived CDR1 and CDR2 are MNHEY and SVGAGI. The CDR3 runs to 14 residues. V was cut by 5 bases and J by 5 bases, with 13 bases left in between. CDR3: CASSRQETNNEQFF. The CDR3 DNA reads as TGTGCCAGCAGTAGACAAGAGACCAACAATGAGCAGTTCTTC.

This clonotype was observed many times. The chain is built from TRBV6-6 and TRBJ1-6, with 7 nucleotides matching TRBD1. The germline V gene encodes CDR1 MNHNY and CDR2 SVGAGI (reference sequence). Losses at the gene ends were 0 bases for V and 8 bases for J; bases not matched to a gene: 7. CDR3 length: 16 residues. CDR3 protein: CASSYSPRQGDSPLHF. The CDR3 DNA sequence: TGTGCCAGCAGTTACTCTCCCCGGCAGGGGGATTCACCCCTCCACTTT.

The sample holds many counts of this clonotype. The chain employs TRBV6-5 and TRBJ1-5, with D tentatively TRBD1 (5 bases). Germline V gives CDR1 MNHEY, CDR2 SVGAGI. V lost 5 bases and J lost 6, with 17 bases in between. The CDR3 is 15 residues long. In DNA form, the CDR3 reads TGTGCCAGCAGTCCATCTCCTAGGGGCGGTCAGCCCCAGCATTTT. Translated, it gives CASSPSPRGGQPQHF.

This clonotype was seen more than once but under ten times. The chain uses TRBV6-1 and TRBJ2-2, with TRBD2 identical over 9 bases. J gave up 2 bases and V 8 bases, and 3 bases lay outside the gene matches. The CDR3 has 14 residues. Germline values: CDR1 MNHNS, CDR2 SASEGT. CDR3 DNA sequence: TGTGCCAGCGAGCGGGGGGAAAACACCGGGGAGCTGTTTTTT. Translation gives CASERGENTGELFF.

Ten or more counts support this clonotype. V and J are TRBV20-1 and TRBJ2-7; 7 bases map to TRBD1. CDR3 length: 14 residues. The V gene end was trimmed by 5 bases and the J gene end by 1 base; junction bases not matched to a gene: 8. Germline V gives CDR1 DFQATT, CDR2 SNEGSKA (reference sequence). Written as DNA, the CDR3 is TGCAGTGCTCGGGACAGCCAGAGGTCCTACGAGCAGTACTTC. This sequence encodes CSARDSQRSYEQYF.

The sample holds many counts of this clonotype. The chain has TRBV29-1 and TRBJ2-2, with D possibly being TRBD2 (6 bases). V lost 3 bases to trimming and J lost 9 bases, with 14 bases between them. CDR1 SQVTM and CDR2 ANQGSEA come from the germline V gene. The CDR3 extends over 13 amino acids. CDR3 sequence reads: CSVDGGGHRELFF. The CDR3 DNA follows: TGCAGCGTTGACGGGGGAGGCCACCGGGAGCTGTTTTTT.

This clonotype was seen ten or more times. The CDR3: CASSFNRVGEQYF. The CDR3 bases are TGTGCCAGCAGTTTCAACAGGGTAGGCGAGCAGTACTTC. This chain links TRBV27 with TRBJ2-7; perhaps TRBD1 as D (6 bases). The CDR3 consists of 13 residues. V was pared by 3 bases and J by 6 bases, with 12 bases between. The germline V gene encodes CDR1 MNHEY and CDR2 SMNVEV (reference sequence).

The rearrangement uses TRBV20-1 and TRBJ2-3; D uncertain. In germline, CDR1 is DFQATT, CDR2 SNEGSKA (reference sequence). The CDR3 has 11 residues. V lost 3 bases and J 6 bases, leaving 7 bases between the germline ends. CDR3 sequence reads: CSASIADTQYF. CDR3 sequence (DNA): TGCAGTGCTAGTATCGCGGATACGCAGTATTTT.

A few counts support this clonotype. The rearrangement joins TRBV6-5 to TRBJ2-2; D tentatively reads TRBD1 or TRBD2 (6 bases each). This CDR3 has 14 residues. Deletions cut 8 bases from V and 3 bases from J, with 13 bases between. The germline V gene encodes CDR1 MNHEY and CDR2 SVGAGI. CDR3 protein: CASRRGRDTGELFF. The CDR3 DNA sequence: TGTGCCAGCCGACGGGGGCGCGACACCGGGGAGCTGTTTTTT.

This clonotype was seen many times. The V gene is TRBV27, the J gene TRBJ2-7; 9 bases match TRBD2. The V gene's germline CDR1 is MNHEY and CDR2 SMNVEV (reference sequence). Trimming cost V 2 bases and J 1 base; bases outside gene matches: 3. CDR3 length: 15 amino acids. The chain's CDR3 is CASSLPTSGSYEQYF. The CDR3 bases are TGTGCCAGCAGTTTACCGACTAGCGGATCCTACGAGCAGTACTTC.

The chain joins TRBV12-3 or TRBV12-4 to TRBJ2-1, with D possibly matching TRBD1 (6 bases). Deletions cut 8 bases from V and 10 bases from J, with 21 bases between. The CDR3 covers 14 residues. The CDR3 DNA reads as TGTGCCAGCTCCCGATCCCGGGCAGGGGCAGAGCAGTTCTTC. Amino acids: CASSRSRAGAEQFF.

The chain has TRBV9 and TRBJ1-2, with no clear D. Germline V gives CDR1 SGDLS, CDR2 YYNGEE. The V and J ends lost 2 bases and 0 bases respectively, with 11 bases between them. This CDR3 has 15 amino acids. CDR3 sequence (DNA): TGTGCCAGCAGCGTGGGAGCAGATACTAACTATGGCTACACCTTC. Its translation: CASSVGADTNYGYTF.

This chain joins TRBV29-1 and TRBJ2-3, with 7 bases lining up with TRBD1. The germline V gene encodes CDR1 SQVTM and CDR2 ANQGSEA. Trimming cost V 4 bases and J 3 bases; bases outside gene matches: 7. The CDR3 loop spans 14 amino acids. The CDR3 protein is CSVALGGRTDTQYF. The DNA of the CDR3 is TGCAGCGTTGCCCTAGGGGGCAGGACAGATACGCAGTATTTT.

This clonotype was counted many times. V and J are TRBV5-1 and TRBJ1-5, with a possible D match to TRBD1 (6 bases). This CDR3 region has 16 residues. Germline CDR1 SGHRS, CDR2 YFSETQ. Trimming shortened V by 0 bases and J by 1 base, and 11 bases separated the two germline ends. The CDR3: CASSLGDTNSNQPQHF. CDR3 nucleotides: TGCGCCAGCAGCTTGGGGGACACCAACAGCAATCAGCCCCAGCATTTT.

This clonotype showed up many times. This chain uses TRBV9 with TRBJ2-3; TRBD2 matches at 10 bases. The CDR3 has 16 residues. The V segment lost 4 bases and the J segment 0 bases; nucleotides outside the gene matches: 5. Looked up from germline, CDR1 is SGDLS and CDR2 is YYNGEE. The DNA for the CDR3 is TGTGCCAGCAGCCCCATAGCGGGGGGAAGCACAGATACGCAGTATTTT. Translation: CASSPIAGGSTDTQYF.

This clonotype was seen many times. The genes are TRBV29-1 and TRBJ2-7; 9 nucleotides match TRBD1. J gave up 5 bases and V 7 bases, and 9 bases lay outside the gene matches. The germline V gene encodes CDR1 SQVTM and CDR2 ANQGSEA. This CDR3 region has 13 residues. This CDR3 is CSGGQGPGDEQYF. In DNA, the CDR3 is TGCAGCGGTGGACAGGGGCCCGGCGACGAGCAGTACTTC.